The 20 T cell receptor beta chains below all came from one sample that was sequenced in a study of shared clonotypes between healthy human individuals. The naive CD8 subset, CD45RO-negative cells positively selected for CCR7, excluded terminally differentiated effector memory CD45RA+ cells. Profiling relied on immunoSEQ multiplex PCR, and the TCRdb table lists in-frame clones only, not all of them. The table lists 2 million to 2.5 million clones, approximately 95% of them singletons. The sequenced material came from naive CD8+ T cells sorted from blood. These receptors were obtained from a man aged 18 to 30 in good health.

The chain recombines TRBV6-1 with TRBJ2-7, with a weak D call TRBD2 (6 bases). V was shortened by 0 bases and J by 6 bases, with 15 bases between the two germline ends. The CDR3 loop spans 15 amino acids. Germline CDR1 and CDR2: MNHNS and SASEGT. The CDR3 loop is CASSEARGLLLEQYF. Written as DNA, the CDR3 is TGTGCCAGCAGTGAAGCGCGGGGACTCCTCCTCGAGCAGTACTTC.

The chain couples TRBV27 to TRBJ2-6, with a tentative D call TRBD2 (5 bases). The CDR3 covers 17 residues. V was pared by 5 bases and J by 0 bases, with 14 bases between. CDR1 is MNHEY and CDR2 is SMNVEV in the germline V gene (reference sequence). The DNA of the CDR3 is TGTGCCAGCAGTCCTTTAGCGTTCAGCTCTGGGGCCAACGTCCTGACTTTC. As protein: CASSPLAFSSGANVLTF.

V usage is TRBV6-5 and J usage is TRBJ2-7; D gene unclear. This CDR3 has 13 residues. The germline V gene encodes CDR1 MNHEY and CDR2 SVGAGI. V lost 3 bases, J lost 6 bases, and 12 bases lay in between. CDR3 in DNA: TGTGCCAGCAGTTATAACCCAACGGGCGAGCAGTACTTC. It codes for CASSYNPTGEQYF.

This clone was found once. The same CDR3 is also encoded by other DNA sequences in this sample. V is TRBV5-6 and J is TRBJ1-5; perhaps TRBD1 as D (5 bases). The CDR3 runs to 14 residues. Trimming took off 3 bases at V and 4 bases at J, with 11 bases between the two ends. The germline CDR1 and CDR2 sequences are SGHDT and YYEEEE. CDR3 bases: TGTGCCAGCAGCTGGGGCGTTGGGAATCAGCCCCAGCATTTT. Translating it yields CASSWGVGNQPQHF. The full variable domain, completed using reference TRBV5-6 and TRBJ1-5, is DAGVTQSPTHLIKTRGQQVTLRCSPKSGHDTVSWYQQALGQGPQFIFQYYEEEERQRGNFPDRFSGHQFPNYSSELNVNALLLGDSALYLCASSWGVGNQPQHFGDGTRLSIL.

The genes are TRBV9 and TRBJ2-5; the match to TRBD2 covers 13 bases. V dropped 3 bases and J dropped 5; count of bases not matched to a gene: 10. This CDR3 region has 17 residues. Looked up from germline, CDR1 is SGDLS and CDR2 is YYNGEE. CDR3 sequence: CASSAGTSGVSGETQYF. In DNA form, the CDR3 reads TGTGCCAGCAGCGCCGGGACTAGCGGGGTGAGCGGGGAGACCCAGTACTTC.

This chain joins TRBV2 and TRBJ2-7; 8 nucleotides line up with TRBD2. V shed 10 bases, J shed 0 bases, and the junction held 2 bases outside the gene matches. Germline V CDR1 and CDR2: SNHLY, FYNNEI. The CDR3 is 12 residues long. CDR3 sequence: CATGGGSYEQYF. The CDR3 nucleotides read TGTGCCACCGGGGGGGGCTCCTACGAGCAGTACTTC.

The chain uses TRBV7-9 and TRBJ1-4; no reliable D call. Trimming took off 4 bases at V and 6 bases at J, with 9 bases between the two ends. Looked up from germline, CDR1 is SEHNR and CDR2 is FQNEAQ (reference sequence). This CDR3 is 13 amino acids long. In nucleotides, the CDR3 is TGTGCCAGCAGCTCCAGTTTAGATGAAAAACTGTTTTTT. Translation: CASSSSLDEKLFF.

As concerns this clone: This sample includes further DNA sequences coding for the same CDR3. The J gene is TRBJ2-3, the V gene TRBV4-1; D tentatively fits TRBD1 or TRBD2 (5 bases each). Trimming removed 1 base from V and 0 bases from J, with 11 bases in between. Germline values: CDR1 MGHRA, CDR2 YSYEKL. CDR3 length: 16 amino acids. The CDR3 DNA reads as TGCGCCAGCAGCCAAGTTGGGGGATATAGCACAGATACGCAGTATTTT. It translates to CASSQVGGYSTDTQYF.

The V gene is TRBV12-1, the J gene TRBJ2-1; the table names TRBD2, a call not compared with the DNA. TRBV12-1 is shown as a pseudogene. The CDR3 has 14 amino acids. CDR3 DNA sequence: TGTGCCAGCAGCTTTGGAGCCCATTTGAATGAGCAGTTCTTC. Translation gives CASSFGAHLNEQFF.

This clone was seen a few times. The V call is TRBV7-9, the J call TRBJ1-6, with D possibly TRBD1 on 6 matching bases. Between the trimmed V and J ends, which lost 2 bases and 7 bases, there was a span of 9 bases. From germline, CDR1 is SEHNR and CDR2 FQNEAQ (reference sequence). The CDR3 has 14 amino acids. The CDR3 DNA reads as TGTGCCAGCAGCTTATGGGGGCTCAATTCACCCCTCCACTTT. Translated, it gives CASSLWGLNSPLHF.

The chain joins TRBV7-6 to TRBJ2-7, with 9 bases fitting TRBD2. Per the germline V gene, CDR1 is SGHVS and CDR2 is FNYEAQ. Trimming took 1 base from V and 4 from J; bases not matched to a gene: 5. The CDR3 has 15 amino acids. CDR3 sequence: CASSLEASGIYEQYF. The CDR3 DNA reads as TGTGCCAGCAGCTTAGAGGCTAGCGGGATATACGAGCAGTACTTC.

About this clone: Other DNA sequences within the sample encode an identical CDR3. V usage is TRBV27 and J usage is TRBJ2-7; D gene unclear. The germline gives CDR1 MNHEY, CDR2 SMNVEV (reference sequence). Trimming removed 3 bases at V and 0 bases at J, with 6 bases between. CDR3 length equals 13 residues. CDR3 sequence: CASSFGISYEQYF. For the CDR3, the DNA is TGTGCCAGCAGTTTTGGAATCTCCTACGAGCAGTACTTC.

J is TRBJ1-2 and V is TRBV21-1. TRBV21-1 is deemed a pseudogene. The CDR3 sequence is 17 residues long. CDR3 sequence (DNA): TGTGCCAGCAGCTCAAACCGACTAACCCGGGTTAACTATGGCTACACCTTC. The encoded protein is CASSSNRLTRVNYGYTF.

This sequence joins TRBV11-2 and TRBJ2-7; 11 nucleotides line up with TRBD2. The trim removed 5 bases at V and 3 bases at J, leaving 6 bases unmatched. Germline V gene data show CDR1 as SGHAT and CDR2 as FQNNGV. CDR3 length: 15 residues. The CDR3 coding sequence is TGTGCCAGCAGCGATATAGCGGGGGGGGTCTACGAGCAGTACTTC. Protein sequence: CASSDIAGGVYEQYF.

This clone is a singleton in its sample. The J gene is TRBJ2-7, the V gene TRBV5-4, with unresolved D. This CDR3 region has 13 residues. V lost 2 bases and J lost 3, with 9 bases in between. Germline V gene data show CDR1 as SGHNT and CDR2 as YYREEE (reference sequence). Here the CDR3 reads CASSFHKDYEQYF. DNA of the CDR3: TGTGCCAGCAGCTTTCACAAAGACTACGAGCAGTACTTC.

The CDR3 is CASSNSQAGAPYEQYF. CDR3 DNA sequence: TGTGCCAGCAGTAATTCCCAAGCGGGGGCGCCTTACGAGCAGTACTTC. V gene TRBV28 combines with J gene TRBJ2-7; TRBD2 matches 8 bases. V gave up 5 bases and J gave up 4 bases; unmatched junction bases: 13. CDR3 size: 16 residues. Germline CDR1 MDHEN, CDR2 SYDVKM.

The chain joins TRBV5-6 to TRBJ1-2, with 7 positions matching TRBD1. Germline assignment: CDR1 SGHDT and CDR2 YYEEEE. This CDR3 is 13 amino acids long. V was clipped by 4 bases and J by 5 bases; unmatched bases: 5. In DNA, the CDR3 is TGTGCCAGCAGCCTAACAGGGGAATATGGCTACACCTTC. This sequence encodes CASSLTGEYGYTF.

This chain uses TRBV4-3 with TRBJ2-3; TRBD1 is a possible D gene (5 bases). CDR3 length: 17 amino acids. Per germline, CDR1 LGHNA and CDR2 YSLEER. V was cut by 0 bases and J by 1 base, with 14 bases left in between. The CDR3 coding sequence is TGCGCCAGCAGCCAAGATACGGAAGGGGTCGGCACAGATACGCAGTATTTT. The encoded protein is CASSQDTEGVGTDTQYF.

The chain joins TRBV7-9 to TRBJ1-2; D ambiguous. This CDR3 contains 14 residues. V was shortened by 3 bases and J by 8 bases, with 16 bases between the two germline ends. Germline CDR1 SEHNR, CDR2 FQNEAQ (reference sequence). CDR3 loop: CASSFETDRSGYTF. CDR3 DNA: TGTGCCAGCAGCTTTGAAACAGACCGCTCGGGCTACACCTTC.

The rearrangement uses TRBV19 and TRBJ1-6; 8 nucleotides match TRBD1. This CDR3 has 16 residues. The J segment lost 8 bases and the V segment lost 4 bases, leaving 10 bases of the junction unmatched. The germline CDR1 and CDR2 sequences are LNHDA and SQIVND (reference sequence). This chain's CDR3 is CASSNLRDRYDSPLHF. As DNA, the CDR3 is TGTGCCAGTAGTAACCTCCGGGACAGGTACGATTCACCCCTCCACTTT.